This T cell receptor (beta chain) was identified in a study of T and B cells in COVID-19 patients. Trimming cost V 3 bases and J 0 bases; bases outside gene matches: 2. The CDR3 totals 16 residues. In germline, CDR1 is LNHDA, CDR2 SQIVND (reference sequence). TRB rearrangements were amplified by multiplex PCR with BIOMED2 TRB-A/B primers. Via MiXCR, TCRdb re-called the multiplex PCR reads, giving one row per CDR3 protein. Here the sample spans around 15,000 distinct CDR3 sequences, under 30% being singletons. By sample share, this clonotype is medium-sized. From blood, roughly 220-550 ng of genomic DNA served as TRB template.

The sequencing sample was made of blood. The V gene is TRBV19, the J gene TRBJ1-6, with 7 bases fitting TRBD1. This clonotype was obtained from a human donor who had recovered from COVID-19. The CDR3 DNA reads as TGTGCCAGTAGTATCCGGGACAGCTCCTATAATTCACCCCTCCACTTT. Protein sequence: CASSIRDSSYNSPLHF.